This T cell receptor (beta chain) appears in the sequencing data of a study of T cell responses to AZD1222 COVID-19 vaccine. Overall study findings and caveats: Regions 160-218 and 743-854 dominated among vaccine-associated CD4 TCRs spanning spike. Epitopes outside B.1.351 and B.1.1.7 mutated regions reportedly drew nearly half of spike TCRs. Clonal diversity may have been underestimated in mostly white British donors.

Generated by immunoSEQ multiplex PCR, the TCRdb table keeps only in-frame clones and is missing some. The sample has around 110,000 clones; almost 95% are singletons. As concerns this clone: Its target is unknown.

This receptor was obtained from an adult who received the AZD1222 COVID-19 vaccine. Specimen: peripheral blood, collected 28 days after the second AZD1222 dose.

DNA of the CDR3: TGTGCCACCAGCAGAGCCGGGACAGACTACGAGCAGTACTTC. This codes for CATSRAGTDYEQYF. The genes are TRBV15 and TRBJ2-7; 7 bases align to TRBD1. The CDR3 extends over 14 amino acids. J lost 3 bases, V lost 1 base, and 3 bases had no gene match. Germline V CDR1 and CDR2: LNHNV, YYDKDF (reference sequence).